This TCR beta chain was observed in a study of shared clonotypes between healthy human individuals. Regarding the study as a whole: Shared clonotypes: 4.5% to 5% naive CD4, under 4% naive CD8, around 2.2% memory CD4, approximately 0.37% memory CD8.

V shed 3 bases and J shed 4 bases, with 24 bases lying between them. CDR3 length: 18 residues. CDR1 is GTSNPN, CDR2 SVGIG, per germline (reference sequence). Concerning this clone itself: Antigen: not known.

The data were produced by immunoSEQ multiplex PCR, yet TCRdb's version contains in-frame clones alone and is incomplete. The data contain about 2.4 million clones, 90% to 95% of them singletons. All of the donors resided in Nashville, Tennessee, and each was a Caucasian adult. The clonotype was recovered from a man younger than 35 in good health. Some clones in this sample may be carry-over from other donors' samples. Material for sequencing was naive CD4+ T cells from PBMCs. Subset meaning: CD45RA+ positively selected. This chain links TRBV30 with TRBJ2-2; D remains ambiguous. CDR3 coding DNA: TGTGCCTGGAGCGACTCCTGGGGTAGGAAAAGGAGCACCGGGGAGCTGTTTTTT. As protein: CAWSDSWGRKRSTGELFF. The full variable domain, with the rest looked up from reference TRBV30 and TRBJ2-2, is SQTIHQWPATLVQPVGSPLSLECTVEGTSNPNLYWYRQAAGRGLQLLFYSVGIGQISSEVPQNLSASRPQDRQFILSSKKLLLSDSGFYLCAWSDSWGRKRSTGELFFGEGSRLTVL.